Each of the 20 T cell receptor beta chains below was sequenced from the same sample in a study of blood T cell repertoires in COVID-19. TCRdb keeps only in-frame clones here, not all; method: immunoSEQ multiplex PCR. The table includes about 61,000 clones, more than 70% detected once. Material for sequencing was peripheral blood. Every receptor here comes from a woman aged 50 to 60 with active or convalescent COVID-19.

The rearrangement links TRBV5-6 to TRBJ2-1, with D possibly being TRBD2 (6 bases). Germline V CDR1 and CDR2: SGHDT, YYEEEE. Trimming took 4 bases from V and 2 from J, leaving 13 bases between them. The CDR3 has 15 amino acids. DNA for the CDR3: TGTGCCAGCAGCCAGCCGGGACTCGCCTACAATGAGCAGTTCTTC. Its protein product is CASSQPGLAYNEQFF.

V is TRBV14 and J is TRBJ1-6; 9 nucleotides match TRBD1. The CDR3 runs 11 residues. V was pared by 3 bases and J by 16 bases, with 1 base of the junction left unmatched. The germline gives CDR1 SGHDN, CDR2 FVKESK. CDR3 bases: TGTGCCAGCAGCCAGGACAGGGGACTCCACTTT. Its translation: CASSQDRGLHF.

The CDR3 reads CASSDPGLGLDTQYF. CDR3 DNA: TGTGCCAGCAGTGACCCGGGACTGGGGTTAGATACGCAGTATTTT. The chain uses TRBV6-4 and TRBJ2-3, with D maybe TRBD2 (6 bases). Trimming shortened V by 2 bases and J by 5 bases, and 14 bases separated the two germline ends. The germline V gene encodes CDR1 MRHNA and CDR2 SNTAGT. CDR3 size: 15 residues.

The rearrangement joins TRBV28 to TRBJ1-2, with D possibly TRBD1 on 5 matching bases. The V gene's germline CDR1 is MDHEN and CDR2 SYDVKM. Trimming took off 8 bases at V and 5 bases at J, with 15 bases between the two ends. CDR3 size: 13 residues. The CDR3, as DNA: TGTGCCAGCTCTCCCCTCGGGGGGTATGGCTACACCTTC. Its protein is CASSPLGGYGYTF.

The chain is built from TRBV19 and TRBJ1-1; TRBD1 matches at 8 bases. CDR1 is LNHDA and CDR2 is SQIVND in the germline V gene (reference sequence). V lost 6 bases to trimming and J lost 5 bases; unmatched junction nucleotides: 8. CDR3 size: 14 residues. The chain's CDR3 is CASSAGGATTEAFF. CDR3 in DNA: TGTGCCAGTAGCGCAGGGGGCGCGACGACTGAAGCTTTCTTT.

This chain connects TRBV7-9 to TRBJ1-2; D may be TRBD1 (5 bases). Trimming took off 5 bases at V and 2 bases at J, with 9 bases between the two ends. The CDR3 consists of 13 residues. The germline CDR1 and CDR2 sequences are SEHNR and FQNEAQ (reference sequence). This CDR3 is CASSPTVNYGYTF. The CDR3 DNA reads as TGTGCCAGCAGCCCGACAGTAAACTATGGCTACACCTTC.

The chain links TRBV2 to TRBJ1-2; D is unresolved. Germline V gene lookup returns CDR1 SNHLY and CDR2 FYNNEI. V lost 4 bases to trimming and J lost 7 bases, with 16 bases between them. CDR3 size: 14 residues. This CDR3 reads CASSGRRGASGYTF. DNA for the CDR3: TGTGCCAGCAGTGGGCGTCGGGGTGCGAGTGGCTACACCTTC.

The chain's CDR3 is CASSSQGSATNEKLFF. Written as DNA, the CDR3 is TGTGCCAGCAGCTCACAGGGGAGCGCAACTAATGAAAAACTGTTTTTT. V is TRBV7-9 and J is TRBJ1-4; 7 positions agree with TRBD1. The germline V gene encodes CDR1 SEHNR and CDR2 FQNEAQ (reference sequence). Trimming removed 4 bases from V and 0 bases from J; junction bases left unmatched: 5. The CDR3 is 16 residues long.

V is TRBV5-4 and J is TRBJ2-1; 7 positions agree with TRBD2. Looked up from germline, CDR1 is SGHNT and CDR2 is YYREEE (reference sequence). CDR3 length equals 15 residues. The J segment lost 4 bases and the V segment lost 0 bases, leaving 4 bases of the junction unmatched. CDR3 in amino acids: CASSLDLAAYNEQFF. CDR3 bases: TGTGCCAGCAGCTTGGACCTAGCGGCATACAATGAGCAGTTCTTC.

The chain employs TRBV5-1 and TRBJ2-2; D is perhaps TRBD1 (6 bases). V was pared by 5 bases and J by 8 bases, with 22 bases between. The CDR3 extends over 16 amino acids. Germline CDR1 reads SGHRS; CDR2 reads YFSETQ. The CDR3 sequence is CASRYPGTKGSGELFF. In nucleotides, the CDR3 is TGCGCCAGCAGATACCCCGGGACAAAAGGCTCTGGGGAGCTGTTTTTT.

The chain links TRBV9 to TRBJ2-3; possible D gene TRBD2, 6 bases. CDR1 is SGDLS, CDR2 YYNGEE, per germline. The CDR3 runs 15 residues. V was pared by 0 bases and J by 3 bases, with 11 bases between. CDR3 sequence: CASSVALGTTDTQYF. The CDR3 DNA reads as TGTGCCAGCAGCGTAGCTCTCGGGACTACAGATACGCAGTATTTT. Complete variable domain (other parts from reference TRBV9 and TRBJ2-3): DSGVTQTPKHLITATGQRVTLRCSPRSGDLSVYWYQQSLDQGLQFLIQYYNGEERAKGNILERFSAQQFPDLHSELNLSSLELGDSALYFCASSVALGTTDTQYFGPGTRLTVL.

This sequence joins TRBV12-3 or TRBV12-4 and TRBJ2-1; the D is unclear. Trimming removed 3 bases at V and 5 bases at J, with 5 bases between. This CDR3 has 12 residues. In DNA, the CDR3 is TGTGCCAGCAGTTTTTCAGACAATGAGCAGTTCTTC. It translates to CASSFSDNEQFF.

The sample holds one count of this clone. In DNA, the CDR3 is TGTGCTAGTGGTCTGGGACAGGGGGCAGATACGCAGTATTTT. Translating it yields CASGLGQGADTQYF. V and J are TRBV12-5 and TRBJ2-3; 11 bases fit TRBD1. This CDR3 has 14 residues. Germline CDR1 reads LGHNT; CDR2 reads FRNRAP. V gave up 5 bases and J gave up 4 bases; unmatched junction bases: 2. Full variable domain (missing parts from reference TRBV12-5 and TRBJ2-3): DARVTQTPRHKVTEMGQEVTMRCQPILGHNTVFWYRQTMMQGLELLAYFRNRAPLDDSGMPKDRFSAEMPDATLATLKIQPSEPRDSAVYFCASGLGQGADTQYFGPGTRLTVL.

The chain links TRBV12-5 to TRBJ2-7, with D hard to call. Germline CDR1 reads LGHNT; CDR2 reads FRNRAP. The length of the CDR3 is 13 residues. V was clipped by 1 base and J by 4 bases, with 8 bases between them. CDR3 nucleotide sequence: TGTGCTAGTGGTTTGGGGGCAGGATACGAGCAGTACTTC. Its translation is CASGLGAGYEQYF.

The rearrangement links TRBV27 to TRBJ2-5; possible D gene TRBD2, 6 bases. The V end was cut by 5 bases, the J end by 5 bases, with 24 bases between. Per germline, CDR1 MNHEY and CDR2 SMNVEV (reference sequence). CDR3 length: 17 amino acids. As DNA, the CDR3 is TGTGCCAGCAGTACCCTGACTAGTTCGCGCGTTGGGGAGACCCAGTACTTC. As protein: CASSTLTSSRVGETQYF.

The chain carries TRBV7-9 and TRBJ2-7, with TRBD1 as a possible D gene (5 bases). The germline gives CDR1 SEHNR, CDR2 FQNEAQ (reference sequence). V was cut by 6 bases and J by 0 bases, with 9 bases left in between. The CDR3 covers 13 residues. The CDR3 is CASRPDSSYEQYF. The CDR3 nucleotides read TGTGCCAGCAGGCCCGACAGCTCCTACGAGCAGTACTTC.

This chain uses TRBV2 with TRBJ1-1; a weak D match, TRBD1 (5 bases). Germline V gene data show CDR1 as SNHLY and CDR2 as FYNNEI. This CDR3 comprises 13 residues. V was trimmed by 1 base and J by 8 bases, leaving 11 bases between them. The DNA of the CDR3 is TGTGCCAGCAGTGAAGAGGGGTTTTCCGAAGCTTTCTTT. It yields the protein CASSEEGFSEAFF.

The chain is built from TRBV10-2 and TRBJ2-7; 9 positions agree with TRBD2. The germline V gene has CDR1 WSHSY and CDR2 SAAADI. The CDR3 has 14 residues. Trimming removed 2 bases from V and 7 bases from J; junction bases left unmatched: 6. The CDR3 bases are TGCGCCAGCAGTGAGGCTAGCGGGATGGGAGAGCAGTACTTC. It codes for CASSEASGMGEQYF.

This chain connects TRBV9 to TRBJ1-1; D possibly corresponds to TRBD1 (5 bases). CDR3 length: 15 amino acids. Trimming took off 3 bases at V and 0 bases at J, with 12 bases between the two ends. Germline-derived CDR1 and CDR2 are SGDLS and YYNGEE. The chain's CDR3 is CASSGADTLNTEAFF. The CDR3 DNA is TGTGCCAGCAGCGGTGCGGACACACTGAACACTGAAGCTTTCTTT.

The rearrangement joins TRBV27 to TRBJ2-1, with D tentatively TRBD1 (6 bases). The germline gives CDR1 MNHEY, CDR2 SMNVEV (reference sequence). CDR3 length: 13 residues. Deletions cut 3 bases from V and 7 bases from J, with 10 bases between. The CDR3 nucleotides are TGTGCCAGCAGTTTCTCAGGGGTGAATGAGCAGTTCTTC. It yields the protein CASSFSGVNEQFF.